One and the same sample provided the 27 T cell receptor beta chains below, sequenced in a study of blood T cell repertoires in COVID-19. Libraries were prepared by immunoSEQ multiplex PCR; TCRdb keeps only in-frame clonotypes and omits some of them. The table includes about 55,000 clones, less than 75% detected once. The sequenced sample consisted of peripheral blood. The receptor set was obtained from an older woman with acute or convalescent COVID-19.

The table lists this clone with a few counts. Here the CDR3 reads CSASGEGDQPQHF. CDR3 nucleotide sequence: TGCAGTGCTAGTGGGGAGGGCGATCAGCCCCAGCATTTT. The V call is TRBV20-1, the J call TRBJ1-5; D unclear. The ends were cut back, 3 bases at V and 5 bases at J, with 11 bases in the middle. CDR3 size: 13 residues. Germline CDR1 is DFQATT and CDR2 is SNEGSKA (reference sequence).

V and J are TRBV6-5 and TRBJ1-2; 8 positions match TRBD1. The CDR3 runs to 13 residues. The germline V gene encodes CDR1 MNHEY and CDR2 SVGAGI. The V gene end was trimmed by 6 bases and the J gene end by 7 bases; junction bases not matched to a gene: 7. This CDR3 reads CASSFDRGGGYTF. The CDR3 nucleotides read TGTGCCAGCAGCTTTGACAGGGGAGGTGGCTACACCTTC.

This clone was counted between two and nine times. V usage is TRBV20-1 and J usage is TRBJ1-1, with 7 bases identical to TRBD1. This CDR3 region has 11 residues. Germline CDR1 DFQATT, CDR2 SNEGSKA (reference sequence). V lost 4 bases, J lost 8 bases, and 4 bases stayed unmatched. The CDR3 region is CSATPTGEAFF. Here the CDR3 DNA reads TGCAGTGCTACCCCGACAGGGGAAGCTTTCTTT.

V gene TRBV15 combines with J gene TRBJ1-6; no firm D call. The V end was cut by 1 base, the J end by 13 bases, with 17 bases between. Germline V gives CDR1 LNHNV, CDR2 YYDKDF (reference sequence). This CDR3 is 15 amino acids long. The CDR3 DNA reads TGTGCCACCAGCAGAGGGGTTAGCTTAAAGTCGCCCCTCCACTTT. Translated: CATSRGVSLKSPLHF.

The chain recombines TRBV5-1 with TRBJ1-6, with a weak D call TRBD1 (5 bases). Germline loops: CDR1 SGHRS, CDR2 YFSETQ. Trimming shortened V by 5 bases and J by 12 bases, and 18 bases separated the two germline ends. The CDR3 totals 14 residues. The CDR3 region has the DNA TGCGCCAGCAGGGACGAGTCCGGGGGTGGACCCCTCCACTTT. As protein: CASRDESGGGPLHF.

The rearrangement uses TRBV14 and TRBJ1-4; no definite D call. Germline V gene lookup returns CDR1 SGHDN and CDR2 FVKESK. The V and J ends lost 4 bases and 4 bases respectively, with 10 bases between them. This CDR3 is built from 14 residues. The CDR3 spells CASSPGFHNEKLFF. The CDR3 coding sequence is TGTGCCAGCAGCCCAGGATTCCATAATGAAAAACTGTTTTTT.

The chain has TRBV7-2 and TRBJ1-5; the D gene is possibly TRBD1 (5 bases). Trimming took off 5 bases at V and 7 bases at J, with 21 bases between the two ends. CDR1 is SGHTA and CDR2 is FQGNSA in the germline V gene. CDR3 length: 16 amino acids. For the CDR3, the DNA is TGTGCCAGCAGCGACGGCTTGTGGGGGGGAAGGCAGCCCCAGCATTTT. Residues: CASSDGLWGGRQPQHF.

The CDR3 spells CASSLDRVKRSSYNSPLHF. DNA for the CDR3: TGTGCCAGCAGCTTAGACAGGGTAAAGAGGAGCTCCTATAATTCACCCCTCCACTTT. The rearrangement uses TRBV5-6 and TRBJ1-6; the match to TRBD1 covers 7 bases. J was trimmed by 0 bases and V by 2 bases; bases with no gene match: 11. This CDR3 has 19 amino acids. CDR1 and CDR2 from the germline V gene are SGHDT and YYEEEE.

The CDR3 region is CASSQDRGWNYGYTF. The CDR3 DNA follows: TGTGCCAGCAGCCAAGATAGGGGATGGAACTATGGCTACACCTTC. The chain links TRBV14 to TRBJ1-2, with D perhaps matching TRBD1 (5 bases). The germline V gene encodes CDR1 SGHDN and CDR2 FVKESK. V lost 0 bases and J lost 2, with 10 bases in between. This CDR3 comprises 15 residues.

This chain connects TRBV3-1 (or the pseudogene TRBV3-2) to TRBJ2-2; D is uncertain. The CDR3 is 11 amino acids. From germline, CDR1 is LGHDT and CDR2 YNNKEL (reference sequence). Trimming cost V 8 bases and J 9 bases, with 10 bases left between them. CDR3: CASGSRRELFF. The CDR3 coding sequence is TGTGCCAGCGGGTCGAGGCGGGAGCTGTTTTTT.

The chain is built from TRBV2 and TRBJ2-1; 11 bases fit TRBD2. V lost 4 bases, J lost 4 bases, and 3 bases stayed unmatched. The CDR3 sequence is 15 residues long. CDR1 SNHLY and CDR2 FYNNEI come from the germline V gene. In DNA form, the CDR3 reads TGTGCCAGCAGTGGGGGGACTAGCGGTTACAATGAGCAGTTCTTC. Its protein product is CASSGGTSGYNEQFF.

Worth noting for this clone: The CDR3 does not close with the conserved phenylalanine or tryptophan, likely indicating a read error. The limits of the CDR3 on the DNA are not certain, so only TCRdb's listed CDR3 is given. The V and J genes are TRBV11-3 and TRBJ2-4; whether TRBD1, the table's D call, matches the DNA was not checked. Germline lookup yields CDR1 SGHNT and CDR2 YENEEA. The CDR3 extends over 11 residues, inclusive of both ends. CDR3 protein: CASSLQGLLRP.

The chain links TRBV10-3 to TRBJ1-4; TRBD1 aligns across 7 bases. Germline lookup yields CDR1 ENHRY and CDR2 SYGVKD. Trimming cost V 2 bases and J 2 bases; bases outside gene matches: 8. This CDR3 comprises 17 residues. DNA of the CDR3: TGTGCCATCAGTGAGGGGGCAGGGGGAGAGACTAATGAAAAACTGTTTTTT. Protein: CAISEGAGGETNEKLFF.

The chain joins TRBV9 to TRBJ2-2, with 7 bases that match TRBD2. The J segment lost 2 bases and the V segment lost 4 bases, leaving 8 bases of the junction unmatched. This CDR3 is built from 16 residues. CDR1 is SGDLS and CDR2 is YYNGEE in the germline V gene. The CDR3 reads CASSPRGDGNTGELFF. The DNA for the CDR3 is TGTGCCAGCAGCCCCCGGGGGGATGGCAACACCGGGGAGCTGTTTTTT.

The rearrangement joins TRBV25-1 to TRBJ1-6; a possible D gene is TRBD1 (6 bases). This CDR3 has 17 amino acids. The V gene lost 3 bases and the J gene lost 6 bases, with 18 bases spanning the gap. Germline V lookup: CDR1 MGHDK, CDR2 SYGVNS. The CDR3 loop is CASSEGFGGHPNSPLHF. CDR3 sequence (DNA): TGTGCCAGCAGTGAGGGGTTTGGGGGACACCCTAATTCACCCCTCCACTTT.

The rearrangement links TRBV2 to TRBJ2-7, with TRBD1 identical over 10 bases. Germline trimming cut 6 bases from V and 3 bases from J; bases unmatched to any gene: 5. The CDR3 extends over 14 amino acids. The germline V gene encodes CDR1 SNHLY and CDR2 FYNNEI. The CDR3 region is CASRTRDRGYEQYF. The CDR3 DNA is TGTGCCAGCAGGACCCGGGACAGGGGCTACGAGCAGTACTTC.

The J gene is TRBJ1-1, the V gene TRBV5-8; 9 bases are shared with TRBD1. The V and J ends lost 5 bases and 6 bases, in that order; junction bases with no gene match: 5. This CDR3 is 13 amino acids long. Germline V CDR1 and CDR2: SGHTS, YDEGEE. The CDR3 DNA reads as TGTGCCAGCAGACTGGACAGGGGCGCTGAAGCTTTCTTT. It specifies CASRLDRGAEAFF.

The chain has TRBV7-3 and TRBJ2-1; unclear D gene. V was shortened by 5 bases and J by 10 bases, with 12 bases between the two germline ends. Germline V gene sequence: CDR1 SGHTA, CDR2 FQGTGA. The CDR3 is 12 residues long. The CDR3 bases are TGTGCCAGCAGCCCGCCTTCTAACGAGCAGTTCTTC. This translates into CASSPPSNEQFF.

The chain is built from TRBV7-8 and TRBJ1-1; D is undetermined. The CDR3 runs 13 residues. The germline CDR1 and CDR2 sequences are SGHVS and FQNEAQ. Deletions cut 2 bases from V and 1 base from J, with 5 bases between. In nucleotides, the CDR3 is TGTGCCAGCAGCTTAAACAGGAACACTGAAGCTTTCTTT. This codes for CASSLNRNTEAFF. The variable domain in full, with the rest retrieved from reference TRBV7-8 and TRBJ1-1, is GAGVSQSPRYKVAKRGQDVALRCDPISGHVSLFWYQQALGQGPEFLTYFQNEAQLDKSGLPSDRFFAERPEGSVSTLKIQRTQQEDSAVYLCASSLNRNTEAFFGQGTRLTVV.

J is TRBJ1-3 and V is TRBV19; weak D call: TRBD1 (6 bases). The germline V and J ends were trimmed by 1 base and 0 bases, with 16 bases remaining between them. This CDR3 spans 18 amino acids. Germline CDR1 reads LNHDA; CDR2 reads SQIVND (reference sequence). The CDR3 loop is CASSIGWTASASGNTIYF. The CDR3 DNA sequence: TGTGCCAGTAGTATAGGTTGGACAGCCTCCGCCTCTGGAAACACCATATATTTT.

This CDR3 is CASSQDPPGGRSTDTQYF. CDR3 in DNA: TGCGCCAGCAGCCAAGATCCCCCAGGGGGGCGCAGTACAGATACGCAGTATTTT. V usage is TRBV4-1 and J usage is TRBJ2-3; maybe TRBD1 (7 bases). CDR1 is MGHRA, CDR2 YSYEKL, per germline. The V end was cut by 0 bases, the J end by 3 bases, with 19 bases between. The length of the CDR3 is 18 residues.

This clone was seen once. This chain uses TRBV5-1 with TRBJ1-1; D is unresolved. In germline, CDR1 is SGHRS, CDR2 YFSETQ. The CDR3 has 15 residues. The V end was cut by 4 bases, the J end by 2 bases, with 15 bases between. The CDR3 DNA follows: TGCGCCAGCAGCGTCCAACCGGTGTCTAACACTGAAGCTTTCTTT. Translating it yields CASSVQPVSNTEAFF.

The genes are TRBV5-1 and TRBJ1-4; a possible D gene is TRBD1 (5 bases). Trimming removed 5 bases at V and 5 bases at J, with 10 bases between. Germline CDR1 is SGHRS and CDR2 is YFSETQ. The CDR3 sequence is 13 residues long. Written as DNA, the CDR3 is TGCGCCAGCAGGGGGCGGGAGAATGAAAAACTGTTTTTT. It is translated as CASRGRENEKLFF.

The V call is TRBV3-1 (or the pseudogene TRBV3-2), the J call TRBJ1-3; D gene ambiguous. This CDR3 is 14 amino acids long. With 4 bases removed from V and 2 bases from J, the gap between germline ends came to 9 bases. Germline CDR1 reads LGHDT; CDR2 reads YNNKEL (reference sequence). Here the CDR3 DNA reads TGTGCCAGCAGCCTAGCCAGTCCTGGAAACACCATATATTTT. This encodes CASSLASPGNTIYF.

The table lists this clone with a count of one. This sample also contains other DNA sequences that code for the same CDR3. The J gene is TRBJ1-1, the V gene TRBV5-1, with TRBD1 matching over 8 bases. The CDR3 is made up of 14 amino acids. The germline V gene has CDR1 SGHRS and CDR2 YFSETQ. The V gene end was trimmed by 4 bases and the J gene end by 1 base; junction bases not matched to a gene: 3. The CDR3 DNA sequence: TGCGCCAGCAGCCCCGGGACAGGGAACACTGAAGCTTTCTTT. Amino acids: CASSPGTGNTEAFF.

CDR3 in amino acids: CASSQAGTGVRMQFF. The CDR3 coding sequence is TGTGCCAGCAGCCAAGCCGGGACAGGGGTGAGAATGCAGTTCTTC. This chain uses TRBV14 with TRBJ2-1; 10 bases map to TRBD1. The CDR3 length is 15 residues. The junction had 9 bases not matched to a gene; V was cut back by 1 base and J by 12 bases. Per the germline V gene, CDR1 is SGHDN and CDR2 is FVKESK.

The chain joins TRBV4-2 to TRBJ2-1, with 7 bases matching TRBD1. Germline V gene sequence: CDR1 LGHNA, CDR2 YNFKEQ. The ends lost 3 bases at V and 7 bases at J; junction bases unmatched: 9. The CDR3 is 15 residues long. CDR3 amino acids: CASSQTGNGVNEQFF. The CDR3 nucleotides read TGTGCCAGCAGCCAGACAGGGAATGGTGTTAATGAGCAGTTCTTC.